The 8 T cell receptor beta chains listed next were all sequenced from one sample in a study of blood T cell repertoires in COVID-19. The assay was immunoSEQ multiplex PCR, and TCRdb's table has in-frame clones only and misses some. The sample comprises about 54,000 clones, roughly nine tenths of which are singletons, and just under 8.5% rests with the top ten. What was sequenced was peripheral blood. The origin of the receptors is a woman in her forties with active COVID-19.

The chain has TRBV2 and TRBJ2-7; D is uncertain. V shed 2 bases and J shed 2 bases, with 7 bases lying between them. CDR3 length: 13 amino acids. Germline V gene sequence: CDR1 SNHLY, CDR2 FYNNEI. CDR3 nucleotide sequence: TGTGCCAGCAGTGAACAGGCCACCTACGAGCAGTACTTC. It encodes CASSEQATYEQYF.

J is TRBJ2-2 and V is TRBV7-8, with 8 bases aligning to TRBD1. V lost 4 bases and J lost 2; bases outside the gene matches: 6. Germline loops: CDR1 SGHVS, CDR2 FQNEAQ. The CDR3 sequence is 16 residues long. CDR3 protein: CASSSQGAGNTGELFF. The CDR3 DNA reads as TGTGCCAGCAGCTCCCAGGGGGCGGGCAACACCGGGGAGCTGTTTTTT.

This clone came up once. The chain joins TRBV19 to TRBJ1-1; maybe TRBD1 (5 bases). Trimming cost V 7 bases and J 2 bases, with 14 bases left between them. The CDR3 consists of 14 residues. CDR1 and CDR2 (germline): LNHDA, SQIVND (reference sequence). The CDR3 region has the DNA TGTGCCAGTAAAGGGGCCACGTCTAACACTGAAGCTTTCTTT. As protein: CASKGATSNTEAFF. Full variable domain (rest looked up from reference TRBV19 and TRBJ1-1): DGGITQSPKYLFRKEGQNVTLSCEQNLNHDAMYWYRQDPGQGLRLIYYSQIVNDFQKGDIAEGYSVSREKKESFPLTVTSAQKNPTAFYLCASKGATSNTEAFFGQGTRLTVV.

The count of this clone is one. This rearrangement joins TRBV6-2 or TRBV6-3 to TRBJ2-7, with 8 bases lining up with TRBD1. With V trimmed by 6 bases and J by 8 bases, 21 bases remained unmatched. The CDR3 has 17 residues. Germline V gives CDR1 MNHEY, CDR2 SVGEGT. The CDR3 DNA follows: TGTGCCAGCAGCCCAACCGGGACAGGATTTGGGGGCTATAAGCAGTACTTC. Translation gives CASSPTGTGFGGYKQYF.

This chain uses TRBV30 with TRBJ1-2; 7 positions agree with TRBD1. The CDR3 totals 14 residues. Germline CDR1 GTSNPN, CDR2 SVGIG (reference sequence). J was trimmed by 4 bases and V by 0 bases; bases with no gene match: 5. The CDR3: CAWSVEQGFYGYTF. CDR3 DNA: TGTGCCTGGAGTGTAGAACAGGGGTTCTATGGCTACACCTTC.

This sequence joins TRBV5-4 and TRBJ2-7; a weak D match, TRBD1 (6 bases). CDR3 length: 15 amino acids. V was trimmed by 3 bases and J by 6 bases, leaving 19 bases between them. Germline V CDR1 and CDR2: SGHNT, YYREEE (reference sequence). CDR3 sequence reads: CASSSAKQGGSEQYF. CDR3 nucleotides: TGTGCCAGCAGCTCCGCCAAACAGGGTGGGAGCGAGCAGTACTTC.

The rearrangement uses TRBV19 and TRBJ2-3; 8 bases agree with TRBD1. The junction had 5 bases not matched to a gene; V was cut back by 3 bases and J by 0 bases. CDR1 and CDR2 (germline): LNHDA, SQIVND (reference sequence). CDR3 length: 16 amino acids. The CDR3 sequence is CASSIGTGTSTDTQYF. DNA for the CDR3: TGTGCCAGTAGTATCGGGACAGGAACTAGCACAGATACGCAGTATTTT.

J is TRBJ1-4 and V is TRBV3-1 (or the pseudogene TRBV3-2), with D perhaps matching TRBD1 (6 bases). Germline values: CDR1 LGHDT, CDR2 YNNKEL (reference sequence). The CDR3 contains 13 residues. The ends were cut back, 3 bases at V and 8 bases at J, with 10 bases in the middle. CDR3 bases: TGTGCCAGCAGCCACCAGGGGAAGGAAAAACTGTTTTTT. This codes for CASSHQGKEKLFF.